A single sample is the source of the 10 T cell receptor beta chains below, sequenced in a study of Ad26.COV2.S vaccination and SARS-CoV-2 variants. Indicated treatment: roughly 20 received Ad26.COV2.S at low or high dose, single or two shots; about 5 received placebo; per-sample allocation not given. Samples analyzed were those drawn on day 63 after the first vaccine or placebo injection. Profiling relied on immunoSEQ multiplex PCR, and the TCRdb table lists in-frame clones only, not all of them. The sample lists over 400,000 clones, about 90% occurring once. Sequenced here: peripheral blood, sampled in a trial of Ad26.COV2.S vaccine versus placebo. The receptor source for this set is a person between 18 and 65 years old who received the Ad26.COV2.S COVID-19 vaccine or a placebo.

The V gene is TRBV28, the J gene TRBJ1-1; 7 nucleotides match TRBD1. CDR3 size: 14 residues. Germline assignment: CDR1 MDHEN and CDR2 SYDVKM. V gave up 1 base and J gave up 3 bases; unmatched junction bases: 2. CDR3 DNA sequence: TGTGCCAGCAGTTTATACAGGGGATACACTGAAGCTTTCTTT. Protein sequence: CASSLYRGYTEAFF.

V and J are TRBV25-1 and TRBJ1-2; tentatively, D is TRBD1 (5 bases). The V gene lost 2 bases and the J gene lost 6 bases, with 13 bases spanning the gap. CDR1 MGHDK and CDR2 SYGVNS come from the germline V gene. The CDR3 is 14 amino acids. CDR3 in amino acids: CASSEPDRFNGYTF. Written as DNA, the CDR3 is TGTGCCAGCAGTGAACCCGACAGATTCAATGGCTACACCTTC.

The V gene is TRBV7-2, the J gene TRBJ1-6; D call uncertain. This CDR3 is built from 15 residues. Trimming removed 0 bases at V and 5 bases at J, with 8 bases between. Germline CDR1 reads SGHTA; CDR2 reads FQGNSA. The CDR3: CASSLAKTHNSPLHF. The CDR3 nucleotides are TGTGCCAGCAGCTTAGCGAAGACACATAATTCACCCCTCCACTTT.

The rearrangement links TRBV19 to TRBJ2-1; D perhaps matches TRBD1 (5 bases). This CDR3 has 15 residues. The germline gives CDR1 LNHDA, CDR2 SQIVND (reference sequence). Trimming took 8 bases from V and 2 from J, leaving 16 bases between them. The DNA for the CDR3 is TGTGCCAGTGACGCAAACAGGCCTGCCTACAATGAGCAGTTCTTC. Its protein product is CASDANRPAYNEQFF.

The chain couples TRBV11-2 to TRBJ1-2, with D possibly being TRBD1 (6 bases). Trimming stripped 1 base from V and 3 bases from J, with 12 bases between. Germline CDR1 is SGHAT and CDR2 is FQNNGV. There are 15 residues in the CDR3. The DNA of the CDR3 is TGTGCCAGCAGCTTAGGGGCAGGGGTTCACTATGGCTACACCTTC. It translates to CASSLGAGVHYGYTF.

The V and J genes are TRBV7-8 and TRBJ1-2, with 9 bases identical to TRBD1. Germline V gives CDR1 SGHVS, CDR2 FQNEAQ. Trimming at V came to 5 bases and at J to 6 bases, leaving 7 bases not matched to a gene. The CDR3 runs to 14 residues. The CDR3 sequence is CASSQAGTGNGYTF. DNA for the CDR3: TGTGCCAGCAGCCAGGCCGGGACAGGGAATGGCTACACCTTC.

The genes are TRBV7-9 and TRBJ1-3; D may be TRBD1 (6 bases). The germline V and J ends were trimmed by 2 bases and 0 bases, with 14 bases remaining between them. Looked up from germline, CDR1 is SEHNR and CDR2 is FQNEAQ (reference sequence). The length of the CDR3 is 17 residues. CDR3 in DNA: TGTGCCAGCAGCTTATGGGGACGGGGGCTCTCTGGAAACACCATATATTTT. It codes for CASSLWGRGLSGNTIYF.

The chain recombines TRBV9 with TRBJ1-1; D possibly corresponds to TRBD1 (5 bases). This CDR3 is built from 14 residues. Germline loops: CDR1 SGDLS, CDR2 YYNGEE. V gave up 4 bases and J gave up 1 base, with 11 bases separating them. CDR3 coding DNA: TGTGCCAGCAGCACCCGGGACTGGAACACTGAAGCTTTCTTT. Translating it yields CASSTRDWNTEAFF.

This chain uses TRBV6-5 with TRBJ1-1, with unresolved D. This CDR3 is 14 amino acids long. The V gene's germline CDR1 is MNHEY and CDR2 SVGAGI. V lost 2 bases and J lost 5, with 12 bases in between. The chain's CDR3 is CASSYVNEGTEAFF. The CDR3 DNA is TGTGCCAGCAGTTACGTTAACGAAGGAACTGAAGCTTTCTTT.

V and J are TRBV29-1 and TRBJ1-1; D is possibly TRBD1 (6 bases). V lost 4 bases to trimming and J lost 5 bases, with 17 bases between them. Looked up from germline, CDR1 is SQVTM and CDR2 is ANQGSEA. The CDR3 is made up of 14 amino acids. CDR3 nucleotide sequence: TGCAGCGTTGCCGGGGGCAATGCGGAAACTGAAGCTTTCTTT. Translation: CSVAGGNAETEAFF. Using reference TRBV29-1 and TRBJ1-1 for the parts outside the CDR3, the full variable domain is SAVISQKPSRDICQRGTSLTIQCQVDSQVTMMFWYRQQPGQSLTLIATANQGSEATYESGFVIDKFPISRPNLTFSTLTVSNMSPEDSSIYLCSVAGGNAETEAFFGQGTRLTVV.